Below, 25 T cell receptor beta chains from the same sample are listed, as sequenced in a study of technical replicates of blood from a few donors. Data came from immunoSEQ multiplex PCR; TCRdb stores just in-frame clones and leaves some out. The sample includes about 100,000 clones, 95% of them seen just once. Material: T cells isolated from PBMCs. The receptors come from a human donor in good health.

The gene calls are TRBV29-1 and TRBJ2-3; 9 bases are a match to TRBD2. From germline, CDR1 is SQVTM and CDR2 ANQGSEA. Trimming took 4 bases from V and 2 from J; bases not matched to a gene: 10. This CDR3 contains 16 residues. This CDR3 is CSVGLLKREDTDTQYF. In nucleotides, the CDR3 is TGCAGCGTTGGCCTCCTAAAGCGGGAGGACACAGATACGCAGTATTTT.

The V and J genes are TRBV10-3 and TRBJ1-2; D may be TRBD1 (5 bases). V shed 2 bases and J shed 5 bases, with 15 bases lying between them. This CDR3 is 15 amino acids long. Germline V gene lookup returns CDR1 ENHRY and CDR2 SYGVKD. Here the CDR3 DNA reads TGTGCCATCAGTGAGGATCCAGGGCGGGGGTATGGCTACACCTTC. It yields the protein CAISEDPGRGYGYTF.

The CDR3 loop reads CATRLAGETQYF. CDR3 nucleotides: TGTGCCACACGACTAGCGGGAGAGACCCAGTACTTC. The V call is TRBV2, the J call TRBJ2-5, with 10 bases identical to TRBD2. This CDR3 is 12 amino acids long. J lost 4 bases, V lost 10 bases, and 3 bases had no gene match. Germline V lookup: CDR1 SNHLY, CDR2 FYNNEI.

V and J are TRBV10-3 and TRBJ1-1, with D possibly matching TRBD1 (5 bases). Germline CDR1 and CDR2: ENHRY and SYGVKD. The CDR3 extends over 15 amino acids. V lost 4 bases and J lost 6, with 18 bases in between. CDR3 sequence: CAISGAGREDAEAFF. DNA of the CDR3: TGTGCCATCAGTGGAGCAGGCAGGGAGGATGCTGAAGCTTTCTTT.

This chain joins TRBV7-9 and TRBJ1-1, with D possibly matching TRBD1 (5 bases). The V end lost 1 base, the J end lost 7 bases, and 10 bases lay between the germline ends. Germline-derived CDR1 and CDR2 are SEHNR and FQNEAQ (reference sequence). The CDR3 has 13 amino acids. CDR3 amino acids: CASSLDLGGEAFF. Here the CDR3 DNA reads TGTGCCAGCAGCTTAGATCTGGGGGGTGAAGCTTTCTTT.

V usage is TRBV7-7 and J usage is TRBJ2-7; D might be TRBD1 (5 bases). The ends were cut back, 5 bases at V and 3 bases at J, with 11 bases in the middle. CDR1 is SSHAT, CDR2 FNYEAQ, per germline (reference sequence). The length of the CDR3 is 13 residues. In DNA form, the CDR3 reads TGTGCCAGCAGCCTTGGACACAGCTACGAGCAGTACTTC. Translated: CASSLGHSYEQYF.

V is TRBV2 and J is TRBJ2-3; TRBD2 matches at 7 bases. Germline V gene sequence: CDR1 SNHLY, CDR2 FYNNEI. Unmatched junction bases numbered 17, after V lost 6 bases and J lost 2 bases. This CDR3 is 18 amino acids long. CDR3 DNA sequence: TGTGCCAGCAGAGGACTCGAACGGGAGGCATCGCTCACAGATACGCAGTATTTT. Protein: CASRGLEREASLTDTQYF.

This clone occurred once. The rearrangement links TRBV29-1 to TRBJ2-1; D not resolved. The CDR3 runs 14 residues. Trimming removed 3 bases from V and 3 bases from J, with 12 bases in between. Germline V gene lookup returns CDR1 SQVTM and CDR2 ANQGSEA. Here the CDR3 reads CSVESLPGYNEQFF. Here the CDR3 DNA reads TGCAGCGTTGAGTCTCTCCCAGGCTACAATGAGCAGTTCTTC.

The J gene is TRBJ2-1, the V gene TRBV10-1, with 11 nucleotides matching TRBD2. CDR1 WNHNN and CDR2 SYGVQD come from the germline V gene (reference sequence). This CDR3 region has 16 residues. V trimming: 3 bases; J trimming: 4 bases; junction bases outside the gene matches: 5. CDR3: CASSDGLAGGYNEQFF. CDR3 nucleotide sequence: TGCGCCAGCAGTGACGGTTTAGCGGGAGGGTACAATGAGCAGTTCTTC.

This chain uses TRBV7-9 with TRBJ1-2; 8 bases are shared with TRBD1. Unmatched junction bases numbered 11, after V lost 1 base and J lost 4 bases. The CDR3 sequence is 17 residues long. The germline V gene has CDR1 SEHNR and CDR2 FQNEAQ (reference sequence). The CDR3 region is CASSLDHGQGSPYGYTF. The CDR3 coding sequence is TGTGCCAGCAGCTTAGATCATGGACAGGGTTCTCCCTATGGCTACACCTTC.

V usage is TRBV27 and J usage is TRBJ1-5; D not resolved. This CDR3 has 15 amino acids. V was shortened by 1 base and J by 2 bases, with 9 bases between the two germline ends. Germline loops: CDR1 MNHEY, CDR2 SMNVEV (reference sequence). CDR3 nucleotide sequence: TGTGCCAGCAGTTTATTCGCCGGAGGCAATCAGCCCCAGCATTTT. This sequence encodes CASSLFAGGNQPQHF.

The rearrangement joins TRBV7-8 to TRBJ1-1; no clear D. V lost 0 bases and J 0 bases, leaving 14 bases between the germline ends. There are 17 residues in the CDR3. The germline V gene has CDR1 SGHVS and CDR2 FQNEAQ. The CDR3: CASSLAVRQALNTEAFF. As DNA, the CDR3 is TGTGCCAGCAGCTTAGCCGTACGTCAGGCTTTGAACACTGAAGCTTTCTTT.

The chain is built from TRBV19 and TRBJ2-1; 11 bases map to TRBD2. Germline loops: CDR1 LNHDA, CDR2 SQIVND (reference sequence). V was clipped by 2 bases and J by 7 bases; unmatched bases: 7. This CDR3 contains 16 residues. The CDR3 DNA sequence: TGTGCCAGTAGTATAATAGCGGGGGGGCTCAAAAATGAGCAGTTCTTC. It specifies CASSIIAGGLKNEQFF.

This chain joins TRBV19 and TRBJ2-1; TRBD1 might be the D (5 bases). CDR3 length: 13 residues. Trimming removed 6 bases at V and 12 bases at J, with 18 bases between. Per the germline V gene, CDR1 is LNHDA and CDR2 is SQIVND (reference sequence). CDR3 DNA: TGTGCCAGTAGCCTGGGTGGGGCTCCGGCGCAGTTCTTC. Translated, it gives CASSLGGAPAQFF.

J is TRBJ1-1 and V is TRBV6-5; the match to TRBD1 covers 8 bases. V lost 6 bases, J lost 2 bases, and 5 bases stayed unmatched. Germline V gene lookup returns CDR1 MNHEY and CDR2 SVGAGI. This CDR3 is built from 14 residues. The CDR3: CASRRTGSNTEAFF. The DNA of the CDR3 is TGTGCCAGCAGAAGGACAGGGAGCAACACTGAAGCTTTCTTT.

The chain couples TRBV2 to TRBJ2-4; 11 bases agree with TRBD2. The germline gives CDR1 SNHLY, CDR2 FYNNEI. There are 13 residues in the CDR3. Trimming at V came to 4 bases and at J to 12 bases, leaving 5 bases not matched to a gene. The CDR3 is CASSASGGPNQYF. The CDR3 coding sequence is TGTGCCAGCAGTGCTAGCGGGGGGCCAAATCAGTACTTC.

J is TRBJ2-7 and V is TRBV5-1; a possible D gene is TRBD1 (6 bases). In germline, CDR1 is SGHRS, CDR2 YFSETQ. The CDR3 runs to 14 residues. V lost 8 bases, J lost 0 bases, and 15 bases lay in between. Written as DNA, the CDR3 is TGCGCCAGTAGGACAGCTAAGAGCTCCTACGAGCAGTACTTC. Residues: CASRTAKSSYEQYF.

This chain uses TRBV4-1 with TRBJ2-1, with 8 nucleotides matching TRBD1. V gave up 4 bases and J gave up 2 bases; unmatched junction bases: 4. Germline V gives CDR1 MGHRA, CDR2 YSYEKL. The CDR3 has 15 amino acids. The CDR3 nucleotides read TGCGCCAGCAGCCCTGGACAGGGTCCCTACAATGAGCAGTTCTTC. Its protein is CASSPGQGPYNEQFF.

This rearrangement joins TRBV28 to TRBJ2-1; the match to TRBD2 covers 7 bases. V lost 2 bases to trimming and J lost 0 bases; unmatched junction nucleotides: 7. Germline CDR1 reads MDHEN; CDR2 reads SYDVKM. The CDR3 totals 17 residues. In nucleotides, the CDR3 is TGTGCCAGCAGTTTACGATGGACTAGAAGCTCCTACAATGAGCAGTTCTTC. It translates to CASSLRWTRSSYNEQFF.

V is TRBV30 and J is TRBJ1-5, with D possibly TRBD1 on 5 matching bases. The germline V and J ends were trimmed by 1 base and 4 bases, with 14 bases remaining between them. Germline V lookup: CDR1 GTSNPN, CDR2 SVGIG (reference sequence). The CDR3 runs to 15 residues. The CDR3 nucleotides read TGTGCCTGGAGTGGGGACGGGGGAAAAAATCAGCCCCAGCATTTT. Amino acid sequence: CAWSGDGGKNQPQHF.

The gene calls are TRBV5-8 and TRBJ1-2; tentative D call: TRBD1 (6 bases). The CDR3 runs 14 residues. Germline-derived CDR1 and CDR2 are SGHTS and YDEGEE. V gave up 3 bases and J gave up 1 base, with 10 bases separating them. This chain's CDR3 is CASSSDSLNYGYTF. The DNA of the CDR3 is TGTGCCAGCAGCTCGGACAGCCTTAACTATGGCTACACCTTC.

The V call is TRBV9, the J call TRBJ2-3, with TRBD2 matching 12 bases. There are 17 residues in the CDR3. Germline values: CDR1 SGDLS, CDR2 YYNGEE. With 3 bases clipped from V and 7 bases from J, the junction kept 12 bases outside the gene matches. The CDR3 coding sequence is TGTGCCAGCAGCGAGGGACTAGCGGGTCAAGCAACACATACGCAGTATTTT. It encodes CASSEGLAGQATHTQYF.

The chain joins TRBV5-4 to TRBJ2-5; 7 nucleotides line up with TRBD2. The CDR3 contains 15 residues. Per the germline V gene, CDR1 is SGHNT and CDR2 is YYREEE (reference sequence). V shed 4 bases and J 0 bases; nucleotides not matched to a gene: 6. CDR3 nucleotides: TGTGCCAGCAGCCTGGGGGGGGGACACCAAGAGACCCAGTACTTC. This translates into CASSLGGGHQETQYF.

Written as DNA, the CDR3 is TGTGCCAGTAGGCTAGCGGGGGGAAGCAATGAGCAGTTCTTC. Translation gives CASRLAGGSNEQFF. The chain carries TRBV19 and TRBJ2-1; 11 bases map to TRBD2. The CDR3 is made up of 14 amino acids. Germline loops: CDR1 LNHDA, CDR2 SQIVND (reference sequence). V lost 6 bases and J lost 6; bases outside the gene matches: 4. The variable domain in full, completed from reference TRBV19 and TRBJ2-1, reads DGGITQSPKYLFRKEGQNVTLSCEQNLNHDAMYWYRQDPGQGLRLIYYSQIVNDFQKGDIAEGYSVSREKKESFPLTVTSAQKNPTAFYLCASRLAGGSNEQFFGPGTRLTVL.

The chain links TRBV30 to TRBJ2-6; D is uncertain. The ends were cut back, 0 bases at V and 0 bases at J, with 30 bases in the middle. Germline lookup yields CDR1 GTSNPN and CDR2 SVGIG (reference sequence). The CDR3 consists of 23 residues. CDR3 coding DNA: TGTGCCTGGAGTGTACAAGCTGGGCCAGTACCTGGGTGGATAGACTCTGGGGCCAACGTCCTGACTTTC. It translates to CAWSVQAGPVPGWIDSGANVLTF.